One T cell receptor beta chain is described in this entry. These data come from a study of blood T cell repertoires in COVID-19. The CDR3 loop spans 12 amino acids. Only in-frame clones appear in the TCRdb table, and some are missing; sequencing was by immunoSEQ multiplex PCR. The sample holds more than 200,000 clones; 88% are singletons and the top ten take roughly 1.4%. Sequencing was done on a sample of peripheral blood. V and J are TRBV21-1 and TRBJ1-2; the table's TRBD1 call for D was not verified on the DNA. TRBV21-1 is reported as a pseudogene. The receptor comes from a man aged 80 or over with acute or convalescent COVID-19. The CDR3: CASRQGYYGYTF. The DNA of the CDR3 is TGTGCCAGCCGACAGGGGTACTATGGCTACACCTTC.